The present T cell receptor beta chain was sequenced within a study of T cells in Graves' hyperthyroidism and ophthalmopathy. General study findings and limits: Progression to ophthalmopathy was predicted a median of 6.5 months early. Most clonotypes expanded in thyroid above 0.001 were likewise present in blood.

Criteria for exclusion of patients were uncontrolled infection, other autoimmune disease, pregnancy or lactation. The V and J ends lost 4 bases and 1 base, in that order; junction bases with no gene match: 4. The CDR3 covers 16 residues. The V gene's germline CDR1 is SGHKS and CDR2 YYEKEE (reference sequence). This clonotype was detected a few times. Its antigen is not known. RNA transcripts provided the source from which TCR beta CDR3 regions were amplified. The HTBI primer set drove a first-round RT-PCR of the TCR CDR3. TCRdb used MiXCR to reprocess the multiplex PCR reads, holding one entry per CDR3 protein. There are roughly 300,000 distinct CDR3 sequences in the sample; 15% to 20% occur only once, and about half lies in the top ten.

The sequence was obtained from a woman in her 50s with Graves' hyperthyroidism. V and J are TRBV5-5 and TRBJ2-1; 11 bases match TRBD2. Source material: blood. Here the CDR3 DNA reads TGTGCCAGCAGCCTGGGACTAGCGGCTTCCTACAATGAGCAGTTCTTC. Encoded protein: CASSLGLAASYNEQFF.